The 28 T cell receptor beta chains listed next were all sequenced from one sample in a study of blood T cell repertoires in COVID-19. The data were produced by immunoSEQ multiplex PCR, yet TCRdb's version contains in-frame clones alone and is incomplete. The table lists roughly 500,000 clones, more than 75% of them singletons. Sequenced input: PBMCs or T cells enriched from blood (not recorded which). These receptor sequences come from a woman aged 35 to 49 who had recovered from COVID-19.

This chain uses TRBV5-1 with TRBJ2-7; TRBD1 matches 7 bases. CDR1 and CDR2 (germline): SGHRS, YFSETQ. The CDR3 length is 15 residues. V shed 0 bases, J shed 2 bases, and the junction held 5 bases outside the gene matches. In DNA, the CDR3 is TGCGCCAGCAGCTTGGAAGGGACAGAGCCCTACGAGCAGTACTTC. Protein: CASSLEGTEPYEQYF.

This clone was counted a few times. The chain carries TRBV11-2 and TRBJ2-7, with TRBD2 identical over 14 bases. The CDR3 consists of 20 residues. CDR1 is SGHAT and CDR2 is FQNNGV in the germline V gene. J gave up 0 bases and V 0 bases, and 10 bases lay outside the gene matches. This CDR3 is CASSLDWGTSGSLSSYEQYF. The CDR3 nucleotides read TGTGCCAGCAGCTTAGATTGGGGGACTAGCGGGAGCTTAAGCTCCTACGAGCAGTACTTC.

V usage is TRBV4-3 and J usage is TRBJ2-2; possibly TRBD2 for D (6 bases). Germline CDR1 and CDR2: LGHNA and YSLEER. V lost 6 bases, J lost 9 bases, and 20 bases lay in between. CDR3 length: 15 residues. The CDR3 DNA follows: TGCGCCAGCAGTCCTGGGGGGACCCTCAGGCGGGAGCTGTTTTTT. It codes for CASSPGGTLRRELFF.

The sample holds one count of this clone. This sequence joins TRBV27 and TRBJ2-1; 7 bases are a match to TRBD2. This CDR3 contains 15 residues. The germline CDR1 and CDR2 sequences are MNHEY and SMNVEV (reference sequence). Trimming at V came to 2 bases and at J to 5 bases, leaving 6 bases not matched to a gene. Written as DNA, the CDR3 is TGTGCCAGCAGTTTAAAGAGCGGGAACCACAATGAGCAGTTCTTC. This encodes CASSLKSGNHNEQFF.

This sequence joins TRBV4-2 and TRBJ1-5; D possibly corresponds to TRBD1 (5 bases). This CDR3 spans 16 amino acids. V lost 0 bases to trimming and J lost 1 base, with 10 bases between them. Germline-derived CDR1 and CDR2 are LGHNA and YNFKEQ. The CDR3 reads CASSQDPGGSNQPQHF. CDR3 bases: TGTGCCAGCAGCCAAGACCCTGGGGGGAGCAATCAGCCCCAGCATTTT.

J is TRBJ2-6 and V is TRBV24-1, with D unresolved. Per the germline V gene, CDR1 is KGHDR and CDR2 is SFDVKD. V was trimmed by 10 bases and J by 4 bases, leaving 10 bases between them. This CDR3 region has 13 residues. The CDR3, as DNA: TGTGCCACGGCGGAAGCGGGGGCCAACGTCCTGACTTTC. This gives the protein CATAEAGANVLTF.

The chain couples TRBV4-3 to TRBJ2-7; 11 nucleotides agree with TRBD2. This CDR3 spans 18 amino acids. The germline V gene has CDR1 LGHNA and CDR2 YSLEER. With V trimmed by 0 bases and J by 2 bases, 9 bases remained unmatched. The CDR3 coding sequence is TGCGCCAGCAGCCAAGATAGTTTAGCGGGAGGGAAACCCTACGAGCAGTACTTC. Translated: CASSQDSLAGGKPYEQYF.

The chain couples TRBV7-8 to TRBJ2-7; D possibly corresponds to TRBD2 (6 bases). In germline, CDR1 is SGHVS, CDR2 FQNEAQ. The CDR3 loop spans 13 amino acids. V was shortened by 5 bases and J by 2 bases, with 10 bases between the two germline ends. CDR3 in amino acids: CASSNSGPYEQYF. CDR3 DNA sequence: TGTGCCAGCAGCAATAGCGGCCCCTACGAGCAGTACTTC.

This chain uses TRBV27 with TRBJ2-1; D possibly corresponds to TRBD1 (6 bases). The CDR3 is made up of 13 amino acids. Germline V gene sequence: CDR1 MNHEY, CDR2 SMNVEV (reference sequence). Trimming took off 5 bases at V and 3 bases at J, with 8 bases between the two ends. In nucleotides, the CDR3 is TGTGCCAGCAGTCTGGACAGCTACAATGAGCAGTTCTTC. Its translation is CASSLDSYNEQFF.

This clone came up once. This chain links TRBV5-1 with TRBJ2-2; D may be TRBD2 (6 bases). CDR3 length: 16 residues. V was pared by 6 bases and J by 4 bases, with 19 bases between. Germline V gives CDR1 SGHRS, CDR2 YFSETQ. In nucleotides, the CDR3 is TGCGCCAGCACCACTCTCGGGGGAGAGGGCACCGGGGAGCTGTTTTTT. Protein: CASTTLGGEGTGELFF. Looking up the rest from reference TRBV5-1 and TRBJ2-2 gives the full variable domain: KAGVTQTPRYLIKTRGQQVTLSCSPISGHRSVSWYQQTPGQGLQFLFEYFSETQRNKGNFPGRFSGRQFSNSRSEMNVSTLELGDSALYLCASTTLGGEGTGELFFGEGSRLTVL.

To note about this clone: The junction differs from germline at one of its ends, possibly a read error. The V and J genes are TRBV12-5 and TRBJ1-2, with a weak D call TRBD1 (6 bases). This CDR3 spans 12 amino acids. The germline gives CDR1 LGHNT, CDR2 FRNRAP. CDR3 amino acids: CASGLVPWDIGF. The CDR3 coding sequence is TGTGCTAGTGGTTTGGTCCCTTGGGACATCGGCTTC.

The V gene is TRBV12-3 or TRBV12-4, the J gene TRBJ1-1; D remains unclear. The CDR3 spans 13 residues. The V gene lost 7 bases and the J gene lost 3 bases, with 12 bases spanning the gap. DNA of the CDR3: TGTGCCAGCACCCTGAGAGTGTACACTGAAGCTTTCTTT. This codes for CASTLRVYTEAFF.

V gene TRBV10-3 combines with J gene TRBJ2-5, with D possibly being TRBD1 (5 bases). The CDR3 totals 13 residues. Germline V gene sequence: CDR1 ENHRY, CDR2 SYGVKD. The V end was cut by 2 bases, the J end by 4 bases, with 8 bases between. As DNA, the CDR3 is TGTGCCATCAGTGAGGGGGCAGGAGAGACCCAGTACTTC. Translated, it gives CAISEGAGETQYF.

The V call is TRBV4-3, the J call TRBJ2-5, with 12 positions matching TRBD2. In germline, CDR1 is LGHNA, CDR2 YSLEER. The J segment lost 5 bases and the V segment lost 5 bases, leaving 6 bases of the junction unmatched. The CDR3 runs 15 residues. The CDR3 reads CASSYGLAGSETQYF. The CDR3 DNA sequence: TGCGCCAGCAGCTACGGACTAGCGGGGAGCGAGACCCAGTACTTC.

The chain is built from TRBV30 and TRBJ2-1; D not certain. V was clipped by 0 bases and J by 4 bases, with 10 bases between them. The CDR3 has 14 residues. Germline values: CDR1 GTSNPN, CDR2 SVGIG (reference sequence). The CDR3 loop is CAWSVNLAYNEQFF. CDR3 nucleotide sequence: TGTGCCTGGAGTGTTAATTTAGCTTACAATGAGCAGTTCTTC.

V is TRBV29-1 and J is TRBJ1-1; the D is unclear. The CDR3 sequence is 11 residues long. The ends were cut back, 1 base at V and 9 bases at J, with 9 bases in the middle. Germline-derived CDR1 and CDR2 are SQVTM and ANQGSEA. The CDR3 is CSVEAGFQAFF. CDR3 coding DNA: TGCAGCGTTGAAGCGGGGTTTCAAGCTTTCTTT.

The J gene is TRBJ2-7, the V gene TRBV5-1; 8 bases are a match to TRBD2. The V gene end was trimmed by 0 bases and the J gene end by 3 bases; junction bases not matched to a gene: 8. The CDR3 loop spans 16 amino acids. Germline values: CDR1 SGHRS, CDR2 YFSETQ. CDR3 nucleotides: TGCGCCAGCAGCTTGGCCGGGTCTCGGGAGGGCTACGAGCAGTACTTC. It specifies CASSLAGSREGYEQYF.

The chain uses TRBV30 and TRBJ1-6, with D possibly TRBD1 on 5 matching bases. CDR3 length: 13 residues. Germline lookup yields CDR1 GTSNPN and CDR2 SVGIG (reference sequence). V lost 3 bases and J lost 7, with 10 bases in between. The CDR3 region has the DNA TGTGCCTGGAGGGGGGGGTACAATTCACCCCTCCACTTT. Translating it yields CAWRGGYNSPLHF.

The rearrangement joins TRBV5-1 to TRBJ2-7; 7 positions agree with TRBD2. The germline V gene encodes CDR1 SGHRS and CDR2 YFSETQ. The V and J ends lost 3 bases and 0 bases, in that order; junction bases with no gene match: 9. This CDR3 has 16 amino acids. CDR3 region: CASSSGLGKSSYEQYF. The DNA of the CDR3 is TGCGCCAGCAGCTCAGGACTAGGCAAGAGCTCCTACGAGCAGTACTTC. The full variable domain, completed using reference TRBV5-1 and TRBJ2-7, is KAGVTQTPRYLIKTRGQQVTLSCSPISGHRSVSWYQQTPGQGLQFLFEYFSETQRNKGNFPGRFSGRQFSNSRSEMNVSTLELGDSALYLCASSSGLGKSSYEQYFGPGTRLTVT.

Only one count was recorded for this clone. The chain couples TRBV28 to TRBJ1-1; D unresolved. This CDR3 spans 12 amino acids. Trimming removed 2 bases at V and 4 bases at J, with 5 bases between. The V gene's germline CDR1 is MDHEN and CDR2 SYDVKM. CDR3 in amino acids: CASSLRSTEAFF. CDR3 bases: TGTGCCAGCAGTTTACGGAGCACTGAAGCTTTCTTT. The whole variable domain, remainder taken from reference TRBV28 and TRBJ1-1, is DVKVTQSSRYLVKRTGEKVFLECVQDMDHENMFWYRQDPGLGLRLIYFSYDVKMKEKGDIPEGYSVSREKKERFSLILESASTNQTSMYLCASSLRSTEAFFGQGTRLTVV.

This sequence joins TRBV5-6 and TRBJ1-4; D is possibly TRBD1 (5 bases). V gave up 1 base and J gave up 3 bases, with 10 bases separating them. Germline V CDR1 and CDR2: SGHDT, YYEEEE. This CDR3 spans 15 amino acids. In DNA, the CDR3 is TGTGCCAGCAGCTTGTCGGGGGGGTCTAATGAAAAACTGTTTTTT. Translated: CASSLSGGSNEKLFF.

The chain has TRBV29-1 and TRBJ1-2, with D perhaps matching TRBD1 (6 bases). The V end lost 5 bases, the J end lost 8 bases, and 24 bases lay between the germline ends. CDR1 SQVTM and CDR2 ANQGSEA come from the germline V gene. This CDR3 spans 15 amino acids. CDR3 loop: CSVLSRGNGDGGYTF. CDR3 in DNA: TGCAGCGTTTTATCCAGGGGAAATGGGGATGGGGGCTACACCTTC.

The CDR3 region is CASGSHSNTGELFF. The CDR3 DNA follows: TGTGCCAGTGGTTCCCACAGTAACACCGGGGAGCTGTTTTTT. The chain couples TRBV19 to TRBJ2-2, with unresolved D. The CDR3 is 14 residues long. V lost 8 bases, J lost 2 bases, and 12 bases lay in between. Germline V gene lookup returns CDR1 LNHDA and CDR2 SQIVND (reference sequence).

The gene calls are TRBV9 and TRBJ2-2; D gene ambiguous. This CDR3 contains 13 residues. Trimming stripped 0 bases from V and 6 bases from J, with 6 bases between. Germline V lookup: CDR1 SGDLS, CDR2 YYNGEE. In DNA form, the CDR3 reads TGTGCCAGCAGCGTAGAACAAGCCGGGGAGCTGTTTTTT. This encodes CASSVEQAGELFF.

This clone was seen a few times. Other DNA variants within this sample encode the same CDR3. The CDR3: CASSLGGDQPQHF. The CDR3 DNA reads TGTGCCAGCAGTCTGGGGGGGGATCAGCCCCAGCATTTT. J is TRBJ1-5 and V is TRBV7-9, with D possibly being TRBD1 (5 bases). CDR1 and CDR2 from the germline V gene are SEHNR and FQNEAQ (reference sequence). This CDR3 comprises 13 residues. V was shortened by 6 bases and J by 5 bases, with 11 bases between the two germline ends.

With regard to this clone: An end of the junction does not agree with germline; a read error may underlie this. The genes are TRBV5-1 and TRBJ1-2; D possibly corresponds to TRBD1 (5 bases). Per germline, CDR1 SGHRS and CDR2 YFSETQ. The CDR3 spans 12 residues. CDR3 sequence: CASRFSSGLTAF. In DNA, the CDR3 is TGCGCCAGCAGGTTTTCCTCGGGACTCACCGCCTTC.

V gene TRBV15 combines with J gene TRBJ1-1, with no clear D. Germline V gene sequence: CDR1 LNHNV, CDR2 YYDKDF (reference sequence). CDR3 length: 13 amino acids. Deletions cut 5 bases from V and 6 bases from J, with 13 bases between. CDR3 nucleotide sequence: TGTGCCACCAGCCCCAGGAGGGTCTCTGAAGCTTTCTTT. It encodes CATSPRRVSEAFF.

The chain recombines TRBV2 with TRBJ2-7; maybe TRBD2 (5 bases). Between the trimmed V and J ends, which lost 8 bases and 0 bases, there was a span of 14 bases. The CDR3 is 14 amino acids. CDR1 and CDR2 (germline): SNHLY, FYNNEI. CDR3 sequence (DNA): TGTGCCAGCGGGTTACTAGAGAGCTCCTACGAGCAGTACTTC. Its translation: CASGLLESSYEQYF.